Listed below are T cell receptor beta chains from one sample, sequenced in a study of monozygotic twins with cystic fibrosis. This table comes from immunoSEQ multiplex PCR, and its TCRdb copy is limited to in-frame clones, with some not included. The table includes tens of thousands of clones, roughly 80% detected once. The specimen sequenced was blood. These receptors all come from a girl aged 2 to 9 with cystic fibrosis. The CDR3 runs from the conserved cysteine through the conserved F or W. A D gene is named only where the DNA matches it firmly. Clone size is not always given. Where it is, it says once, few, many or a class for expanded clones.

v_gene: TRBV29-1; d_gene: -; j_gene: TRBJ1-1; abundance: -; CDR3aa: CSVAVSVYTEAFF; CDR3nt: TGCAGCGTTGCAGTGTCAGTGTACACTGAAGCTTTCTTT
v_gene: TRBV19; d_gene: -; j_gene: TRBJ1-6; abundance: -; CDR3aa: CASSMGERGYNSPLHF; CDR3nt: TGTGCCAGTAGTATGGGAGAAAGGGGCTATAATTCACCCCTCCACTTT
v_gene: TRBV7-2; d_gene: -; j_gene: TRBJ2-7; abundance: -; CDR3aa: CASSVGPYTYEQYF; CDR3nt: TGTGCCAGCAGCGTCGGGCCCTATACCTACGAGCAGTACTTC
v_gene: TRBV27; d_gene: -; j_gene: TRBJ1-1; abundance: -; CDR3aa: CASSLNGGGLFTEAFF; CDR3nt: TGTGCCAGCAGTTTAAATGGGGGCGGGTTATTCACTGAAGCTTTCTTT
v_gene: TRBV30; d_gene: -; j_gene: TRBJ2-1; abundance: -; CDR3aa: CACLLPGSYNEQFF; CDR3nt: TGTGCCTGCCTCCTGCCGGGGTCCTACAATGAGCAGTTCTTC
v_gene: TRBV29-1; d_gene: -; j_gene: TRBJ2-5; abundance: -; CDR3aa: CSDRNVGKETQYF; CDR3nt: TGCAGCGACCGGAATGTGGGTAAAGAGACCCAGTACTTC
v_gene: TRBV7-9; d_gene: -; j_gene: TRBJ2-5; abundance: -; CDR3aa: CASSLGPSRSQETQYF; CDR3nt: TGTGCCAGCAGCCTAGGCCCTTCGAGGTCCCAAGAGACCCAGTACTTC
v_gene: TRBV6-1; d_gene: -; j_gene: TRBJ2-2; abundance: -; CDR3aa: CATGGQITGELFF; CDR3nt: TGTGCCACGGGCGGACAGATCACCGGGGAGCTGTTTTTT
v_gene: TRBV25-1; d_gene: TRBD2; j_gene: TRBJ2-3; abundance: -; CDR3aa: CASSPRLAGALGGDTQYF; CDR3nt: TGTGCCAGCAGTCCCAGACTAGCGGGAGCCCTAGGAGGAGATACGCAGTATTTT
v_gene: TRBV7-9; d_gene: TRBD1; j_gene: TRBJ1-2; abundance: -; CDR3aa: CASSGGLPGQLYGYTF; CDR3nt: TGTGCCAGCAGCGGGGGACTACCGGGACAGCTCTATGGCTACACCTTC
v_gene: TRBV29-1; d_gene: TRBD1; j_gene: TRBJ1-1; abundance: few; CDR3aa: CSVERQGANTEAFF; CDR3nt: TGCAGCGTAGAAAGACAGGGAGCGAACACTGAAGCTTTCTTT
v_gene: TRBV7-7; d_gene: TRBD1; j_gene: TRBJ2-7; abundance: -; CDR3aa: CASSPSDRVDEQYF; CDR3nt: TGTGCTAGCAGCCCTTCGGACAGGGTGGACGAGCAGTACTTC
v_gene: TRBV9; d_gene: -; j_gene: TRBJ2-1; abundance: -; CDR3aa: CASSVGRVSSYNEQFF; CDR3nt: TGTGCCAGCAGCGTAGGGCGGGTCAGCTCCTACAATGAGCAGTTCTTC
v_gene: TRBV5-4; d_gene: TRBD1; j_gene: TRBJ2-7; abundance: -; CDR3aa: CASSYRTPGTEGGTYEQYF; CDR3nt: TGTGCCAGCAGCTACCGAACACCCGGGACAGAGGGTGGAACCTACGAGCAGTACTTC
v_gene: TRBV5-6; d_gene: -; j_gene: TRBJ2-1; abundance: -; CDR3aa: CASSPPPSSLRRDNEQFF; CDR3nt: TGTGCCAGCAGCCCACCACCAAGTTCTCTAAGGAGGGACAATGAGCAGTTCTTC
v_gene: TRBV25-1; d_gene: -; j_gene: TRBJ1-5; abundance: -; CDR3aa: CASSDRGEEVNQPQHF; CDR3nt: TGTGCCAGCAGTGACCGAGGAGAAGAGGTCAATCAGCCCCAGCATTTT
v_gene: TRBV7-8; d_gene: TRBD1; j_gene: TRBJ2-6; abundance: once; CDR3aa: CASSPRQGPSGANVLTF; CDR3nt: TGTGCCAGCAGCCCCAGACAGGGACCCTCTGGGGCCAACGTCCTGACTTTC
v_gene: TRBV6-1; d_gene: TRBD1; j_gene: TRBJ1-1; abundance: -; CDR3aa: CASSDTQGAMNTEAFF; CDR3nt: TGTGCCAGCAGTGACACACAGGGGGCGATGAACACTGAAGCTTTCTTT
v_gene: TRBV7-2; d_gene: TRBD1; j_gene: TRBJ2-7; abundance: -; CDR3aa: CASSVDRGGQNEQYF; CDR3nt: TGTGCCAGCAGCGTAGACAGGGGCGGACAAAACGAGCAGTACTTC
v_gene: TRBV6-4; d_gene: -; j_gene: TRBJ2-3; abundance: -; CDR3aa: CASSEQGTDTQYF; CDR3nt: TGTGCCAGCAGTGAACAGGGCACAGATACGCAGTATTTT
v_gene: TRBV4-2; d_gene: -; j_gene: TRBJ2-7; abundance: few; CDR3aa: CASSQDRDEQYF; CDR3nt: TGTGCCAGCAGCCAAGATCGGGATGAGCAGTACTTC
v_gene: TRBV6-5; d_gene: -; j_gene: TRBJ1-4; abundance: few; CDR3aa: CASSAPGMGNEKLFF; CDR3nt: TGTGCCAGCAGTGCGCCAGGGATGGGTAATGAAAAACTGTTTTTT
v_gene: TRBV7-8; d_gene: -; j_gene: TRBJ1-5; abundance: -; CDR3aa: CASSLARGRGQPQHF; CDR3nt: TGTGCCAGCAGCTTAGCTAGGGGGAGGGGTCAGCCCCAGCATTTT
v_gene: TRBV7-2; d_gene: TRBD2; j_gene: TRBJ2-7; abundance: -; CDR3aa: CASRLADEQYF; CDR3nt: TGTGCCAGCAGGCTAGCGGATGAGCAGTACTTC
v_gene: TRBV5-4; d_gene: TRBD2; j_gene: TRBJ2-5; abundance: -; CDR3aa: CASSLALTSGTQETQYF; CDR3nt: TGTGCCAGCAGCTTGGCGTTGACTAGCGGGACTCAAGAGACCCAGTACTTC
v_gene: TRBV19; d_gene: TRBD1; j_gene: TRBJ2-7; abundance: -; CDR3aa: CASSTGQVVDEQYF; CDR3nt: TGTGCCAGTAGCACCGGACAGGTTGTGGACGAGCAGTACTTC
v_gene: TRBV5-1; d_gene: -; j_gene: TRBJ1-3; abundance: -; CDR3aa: CASSSAASGNTIYF; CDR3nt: TGCGCCAGCAGCTCAGCAGCCTCTGGAAACACCATATATTTT
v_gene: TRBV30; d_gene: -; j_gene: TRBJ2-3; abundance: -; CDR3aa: CAWSRGASPYTDTQYF; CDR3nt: TGTGCCTGGAGTAGGGGTGCGAGCCCCTACACAGATACGCAGTATTTT
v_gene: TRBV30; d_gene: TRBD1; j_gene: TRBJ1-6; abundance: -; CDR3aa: CAWRDRGDSPLHF; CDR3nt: TGTGCCTGGAGAGACAGGGGGGATTCACCCCTCCACTTT
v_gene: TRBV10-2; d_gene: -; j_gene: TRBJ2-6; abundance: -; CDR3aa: CASSEGDRQFSGANVLTF; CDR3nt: TGCGCCAGCAGTGAGGGCGACCGCCAGTTCTCTGGGGCCAACGTCCTGACTTTC
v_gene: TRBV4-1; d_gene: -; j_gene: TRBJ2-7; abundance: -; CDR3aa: CASSPGVVGLARYEQYF; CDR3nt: TGCGCCAGCAGCCCAGGCGTGGTAGGTCTAGCCCGCTACGAGCAGTACTTC
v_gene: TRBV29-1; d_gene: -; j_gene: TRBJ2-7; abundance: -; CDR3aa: CSVARGASYEQYF; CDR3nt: TGCAGCGTTGCTAGAGGGGCCTCCTACGAGCAGTACTTC
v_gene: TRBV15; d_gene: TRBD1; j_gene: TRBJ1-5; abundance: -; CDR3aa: CATMARDSNSNQPQHF; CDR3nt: TGTGCCACCATGGCACGGGACAGTAATAGCAATCAGCCCCAGCATTTT
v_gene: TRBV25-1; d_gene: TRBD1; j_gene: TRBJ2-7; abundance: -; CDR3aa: CASSDYSRTGSHEQYF; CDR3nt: TGTGCCAGCAGTGATTATTCCAGGACAGGGTCCCACGAGCAGTACTTC
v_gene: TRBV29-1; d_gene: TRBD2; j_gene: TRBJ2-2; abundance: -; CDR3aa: CSVELAGVNTGELFF; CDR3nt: TGCAGCGTTGAATTAGCGGGAGTGAACACCGGGGAGCTGTTTTTT
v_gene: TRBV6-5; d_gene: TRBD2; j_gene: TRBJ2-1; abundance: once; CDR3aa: CASSPASGSRDEQFF; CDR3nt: TGTGCCAGCAGCCCCGCTAGCGGGAGTCGGGATGAGCAGTTCTTC
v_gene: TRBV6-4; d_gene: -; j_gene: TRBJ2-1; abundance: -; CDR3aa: CASSDSTPYNEQFF; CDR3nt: TGTGCCAGCAGTGACTCTACACCCTACAATGAGCAGTTCTTC
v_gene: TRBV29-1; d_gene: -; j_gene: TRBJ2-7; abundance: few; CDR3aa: CSVVGRANSYEQYF; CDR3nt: TGCAGCGTTGTGGGCAGGGCGAACTCCTACGAGCAGTACTTC
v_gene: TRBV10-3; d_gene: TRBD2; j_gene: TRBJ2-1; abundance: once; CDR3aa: CAISPAGEIANEQFF; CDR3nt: TGTGCCATCAGCCCAGCGGGAGAAATCGCCAATGAGCAGTTCTTC
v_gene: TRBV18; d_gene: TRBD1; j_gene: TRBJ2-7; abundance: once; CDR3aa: CASSPRTGAVIEQYF; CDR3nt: TGTGCCAGCTCACCACGGACAGGGGCCGTCATCGAGCAGTACTTC
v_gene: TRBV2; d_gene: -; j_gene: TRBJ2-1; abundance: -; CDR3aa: CASSDLNNEQFF; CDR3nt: TGTGCCAGCAGTGACTTGAACAATGAGCAGTTCTTC
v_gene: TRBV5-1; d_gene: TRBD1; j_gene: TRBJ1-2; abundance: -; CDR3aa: CASSLGDRTMGGYTF; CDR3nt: TGCGCCAGCAGCTTGGGGGACAGAACTATGGGCGGCTACACCTTC
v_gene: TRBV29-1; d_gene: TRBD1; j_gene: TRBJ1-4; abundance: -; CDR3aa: CSATKNRGLEKLFF; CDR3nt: TGCAGCGCGACTAAAAACAGGGGTCTAGAAAAACTGTTTTTT
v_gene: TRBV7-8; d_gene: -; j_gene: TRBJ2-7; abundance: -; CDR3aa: CASSKIGLLTYEQYF; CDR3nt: TGTGCCAGCAGCAAAATCGGACTGCTCACCTACGAGCAGTACTTC
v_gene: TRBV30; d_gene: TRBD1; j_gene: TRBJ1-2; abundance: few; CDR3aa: CAWSETGGDGYTF; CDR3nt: TGTGCCTGGAGTGAGACAGGGGGCGATGGCTACACCTTC
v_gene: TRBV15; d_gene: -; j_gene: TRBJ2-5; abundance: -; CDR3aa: CADPETQYF; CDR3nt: TGTGCCGATCCAGAGACCCAGTACTTC
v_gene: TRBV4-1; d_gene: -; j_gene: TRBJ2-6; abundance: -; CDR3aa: CASSLVPGANVLTF; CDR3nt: TGCGCCAGCAGCCTGGTTCCTGGGGCCAACGTCCTGACTTTC